This T cell receptor (beta chain) emerged from a study of blood T cell repertoires in COVID-19. In the study overall: The United States, Italy and Spain were the sources of the acute and convalescent COVID-19 samples. T cells, B-cell-depleted T cells, or PBMCs provided the cDNA or gDNA that served as material.

Original analysis: Using reference gene primer amplification, nucleated cell counts were estimated. TCRdb's table, derived via immunoSEQ multiplex PCR, lists solely in-frame clones and lacks some. The V and J calls and clone size are taken from that table; D and trimming were inferred from the DNA. The table shows fewer than 350,000 clones, with around nine tenths occurring only once. The CDR3 contains 13 residues. Germline V gene lookup returns CDR1 SNHLY and CDR2 FYNNEI. V shed 7 bases and J shed 1 base, with 9 bases lying between them. The sequenced sample consisted of peripheral blood. This chain links TRBV2 with TRBJ2-3; the D gene is possibly TRBD1 (6 bases). The clonotype was recovered from a man aged 35-49 years with acute or convalescent COVID-19. Here the CDR3 reads CASTGVGTDTQYF. The CDR3 bases are TGTGCCAGCACAGGGGTAGGCACAGATACGCAGTATTTT.